Listed here are 10 T cell receptor beta chains from one sample, sequenced in a study of T cell repertoires in cytomegalovirus infection (dated by TCRdb to the late 2010s). This sample was sequenced with an Illumina HiSeq 1500. The raw public data were reprocessed by TCRdb itself: fastp quality trimming at Q25, MiXCR clonotype calling, in-frame beta chains only. When rows share a CDR3 protein, they turn into one entry using the most common DNA and genes. Here the sample has some 920,000 distinct CDR3 sequences; roughly 30% occur a single time. The leading ten clones occupy about 14% of the sample. This specimen's treatment or condition label, interpreted: in vitro stimulation with specific CMV peptide epitopes to enrich CMV-specific T cells. For these TCRs, the target antigens are not known. The sample was cultured CD8+ T cells from PBMCs, taken from culture after CMV antigen stimulation. Source of these receptors: a human donor in good health (CMV status not recorded). Some clones in this sample may be carry-over from other donors' samples.

This clonotype was seen at least ten times. The chain combines TRBV7-2 with TRBJ2-3; TRBD2 might be the D (6 bases). The germline V gene encodes CDR1 SGHTA and CDR2 FQGNSA. Between the trimmed V and J ends, which lost 2 bases and 2 bases, there was a span of 8 bases. CDR3 length: 14 residues. CDR3 nucleotides: TGTGCCAGCAGCTTACCGGGGGTCACAGATACGCAGTATTTT. It codes for CASSLPGVTDTQYF.

This clonotype appeared a few times. The chain's CDR3 is CASSPATGRTEAFF. CDR3 nucleotide sequence: TGTGCCAGCTCACCCGCCACAGGGAGGACTGAAGCTTTCTTT. The chain uses TRBV18 and TRBJ1-1; tentatively, D is TRBD1 (6 bases). The CDR3 loop spans 14 amino acids. Germline CDR1 reads KGHSH; CDR2 reads LQKENI. Trimming took off 3 bases at V and 5 bases at J, with 13 bases between the two ends.

The V call is TRBV7-9, the J call TRBJ1-3, with D hard to call. Germline lookup yields CDR1 SEHNR and CDR2 FQNEAQ (reference sequence). Trimming stripped 1 base from V and 6 bases from J, with 4 bases between. The CDR3 sequence is 12 residues long. The CDR3 bases are TGTGCCAGCAGCTTAGGGGAAAACACCATATATTTT. Protein product: CASSLGENTIYF.

The V gene is TRBV12-3 or TRBV12-4, the J gene TRBJ1-2; the D is unclear. This CDR3 is built from 13 residues. The V gene lost 0 bases and the J gene lost 11 bases, with 13 bases spanning the gap. The CDR3 region has the DNA TGTGCCAGCAGTTTAGCGCTGATCGCTGGGTACACCTTC. This codes for CASSLALIAGYTF.

This clonotype has at least ten counts. The gene calls are TRBV7-6 and TRBJ2-5; maybe TRBD2 (6 bases). V was cut by 1 base and J by 4 bases, with 10 bases left in between. This CDR3 comprises 14 residues. CDR1 and CDR2 (germline): SGHVS, FNYEAQ. CDR3 nucleotides: TGTGCCAGCAGCTTAGAGATACTAGCAGAGACCCAGTACTTC. It codes for CASSLEILAETQYF.

This rearrangement joins TRBV29-1 to TRBJ1-4, with TRBD1 identical over 11 bases. Germline-derived CDR1 and CDR2 are SQVTM and ANQGSEA. The CDR3 sequence is 15 residues long. With V trimmed by 4 bases and J by 6 bases, 7 bases remained unmatched. The DNA for the CDR3 is TGCAGCGTTGTTGGGACAGGGGGGACGGATGAAAAACTGTTTTTT. Residues: CSVVGTGGTDEKLFF. The variable domain in full, with the rest retrieved from reference TRBV29-1 and TRBJ1-4, is SAVISQKPSRDICQRGTSLTIQCQVDSQVTMMFWYRQQPGQSLTLIATANQGSEATYESGFVIDKFPISRPNLTFSTLTVSNMSPEDSSIYLCSVVGTGGTDEKLFFGSGTQLSVL.

The chain couples TRBV7-9 to TRBJ2-2, with D uncertain. The CDR3 is made up of 13 amino acids. CDR1 is SEHNR and CDR2 is FQNEAQ in the germline V gene (reference sequence). The V gene lost 5 bases and the J gene lost 6 bases, with 10 bases spanning the gap. The CDR3 bases are TGTGCCAGCAGCGACCGGTACCCCGGGGAGCTGTTTTTT. Its translation is CASSDRYPGELFF.

This chain joins TRBV6-2 or TRBV6-3 and TRBJ2-7; D unresolved. CDR1 MNHEY and CDR2 SVGEGT come from the germline V gene. V dropped 5 bases and J dropped 3 bases, with 8 bases sitting between them. CDR3 length: 12 residues. DNA for the CDR3: TGTGCCAGCAGTACGGACGGCTACGAGCAGTACGTC. Protein: CASSTDGYEQYV.

In this sample, this clonotype turned up a few times. J is TRBJ1-2 and V is TRBV6-5; 10 nucleotides align to TRBD1. The CDR3 runs 17 residues. The germline gives CDR1 MNHEY, CDR2 SVGAGI. V shed 8 bases and J 0 bases; nucleotides not matched to a gene: 12. CDR3 loop: CASRLTGGLTPNYGYTF. CDR3 nucleotide sequence: TGTGCCAGCCGATTGACAGGGGGCCTAACCCCTAACTATGGCTACACCTTC.

This clonotype has only one observation. The chain couples TRBV28 to TRBJ2-1; the D is unclear. There are 17 residues in the CDR3. Trimming removed 5 bases from V and 0 bases from J, with 17 bases in between. Germline V gene lookup returns CDR1 MDHEN and CDR2 SYDVKM. CDR3 in amino acids: CASSARTFLSSYNEQFF. The CDR3 DNA follows: TGTGCCAGCAGTGCCCGGACCTTCCTCAGCTCCTACAATGAGCAGTTCTTC.